This passage covers 22 T cell receptor beta chains from one sample sequenced in a study of spatial heterogeneity in lung cancer. TCRdb called the 5' RACE reads again in MiXCR, with one record for every CDR3 protein. The sample carries 10,000 to 15,000 distinct CDR3 sequences, 5.2% recorded once. Time point meaning: sample taken at primary tumor resection. In each case, whole RNA from tumor, nontumor lung or frozen PBMC was sequenced unsorted. Sequencing was performed on lung tumor tissue, taken at surgery. These receptors were collected from a human donor with early-stage non-small cell lung cancer.

Comments on this clonotype: Found in a library prepared for alpha chains, this beta chain is an off-target read, and its abundance has little meaning. The chain has TRBV20-1 and TRBJ2-4, with 7 bases fitting TRBD1. The V segment lost 0 bases and the J segment 5 bases; nucleotides outside the gene matches: 7. Germline V gene data show CDR1 as DFQATT and CDR2 as SNEGSKA (reference sequence). This CDR3 comprises 15 residues. The CDR3 here is CSARDYRGQQNIQYF. In DNA form, the CDR3 reads TGCAGTGCTAGAGATTATAGGGGACAGCAAAACATTCAGTACTTC.

This clonotype has a count of ten or more. The size of this beta chain means little, since it is a stray read in a library made for alpha chains. The chain employs TRBV7-2 and TRBJ2-3; D may be TRBD2 (5 bases). The CDR3 sequence is 15 residues long. Germline V gene data show CDR1 as SGHTA and CDR2 as FQGNSA. Trimming removed 5 bases from V and 7 bases from J, with 19 bases in between. CDR3 DNA: TGTGCCAGCAGCCCTCCAATAGCCGGGGTTAATACGCAGTATTTT. Amino acid sequence: CASSPPIAGVNTQYF.

Comments on this clonotype: This beta chain turned up in a library designed for alpha chains; as an off-target read, its abundance says little. The rearrangement joins TRBV4-3 to TRBJ1-1; possible D gene TRBD1, 6 bases. CDR3 size: 15 residues. The V end was cut by 0 bases, the J end by 6 bases, with 14 bases between. Germline-derived CDR1 and CDR2 are LGHNA and YSLEER. Here the CDR3 DNA reads TGCGCCAGCAGCCAAGATCAGTACAGGGATGCTGAAGCTTTCTTT. Amino acids: CASSQDQYRDAEAFF.

As to this clonotype: This beta chain appears as a stray read in a library generated for alpha chains; its size is not informative. The gene calls are TRBV11-2 and TRBJ2-1; possibly TRBD2 for D (5 bases). CDR3 length equals 14 residues. Germline-derived CDR1 and CDR2 are SGHAT and FQNNGV. The germline V and J ends were trimmed by 5 bases and 8 bases, with 16 bases remaining between them. The CDR3 nucleotides are TGTGCCAGCAGCCGAACTAGTACAAGTGATGAGCAGTTCTTC. The encoded protein is CASSRTSTSDEQFF. Together with reference TRBV11-2 and TRBJ2-1, the CDR3 gives the full variable domain: EAGVAQSPRYKIIEKRQSVAFWCNPISGHATLYWYQQILGQGPKLLIQFQNNGVVDDSQLPKDRFSAERLKGVDSTLKIQPAKLEDSAVYLCASSRTSTSDEQFFGPGTRLTVL.

A remark on this clonotype: This beta chain lies outside the target of a library built for alpha chains; its clone size means little. V usage is TRBV2 and J usage is TRBJ1-5; D is perhaps TRBD1 (6 bases). Germline lookup yields CDR1 SNHLY and CDR2 FYNNEI. This CDR3 region has 13 residues. Trimming removed 6 bases at V and 2 bases at J, with 8 bases between. CDR3 in amino acids: CASSSGGNQPQHF. The CDR3 DNA sequence: TGTGCCAGCAGCTCAGGGGGCAATCAGCCCCAGCATTTT. Using reference TRBV2 and TRBJ1-5 for the parts outside the CDR3, the full variable domain is EPEVTQTPSHQVTQMGQEVILRCVPISNHLYFYWYRQILGQKVEFLVSFYNNEISEKSEIFDDQFSVERPDGSNFTLKIRSTKLEDSAMYFCASSSGGNQPQHFGDGTRLSIL.

This clonotype was counted many times. Little can be read into the size of this beta chain, an off-target read in a library designed for alpha chains. The J gene is TRBJ1-2, the V gene TRBV29-1; D gene ambiguous. The CDR3 length is 13 residues. From germline, CDR1 is SQVTM and CDR2 ANQGSEA. Trimming pared 5 bases from V and 4 bases from J, leaving 14 bases between. CDR3 sequence reads: CSVFKGGSYGYTF. The CDR3 DNA follows: TGCAGCGTTTTCAAGGGAGGGTCCTATGGCTACACCTTC.

There are many counts of this clonotype. This beta chain appears as a stray read in a library generated for alpha chains; its size is not informative. The CDR3 DNA reads as TGTGCCAGCAGTTTTCAGGGAACGGGGTTAAGCAATCAGCCCCAGCATTTT. It yields the protein CASSFQGTGLSNQPQHF. The chain uses TRBV27 and TRBJ1-5; D might be TRBD1 (5 bases). Trimming cost V 3 bases and J 1 base, with 16 bases left between them. The CDR3 consists of 17 residues. Germline V CDR1 and CDR2: MNHEY, SMNVEV (reference sequence).

This clonotype has ten or more counts. In a library made to pick up alpha chains, this beta chain is a stray read with a size that means little. This chain links TRBV19 with TRBJ1-5; D is unresolved. Germline lookup yields CDR1 LNHDA and CDR2 SQIVND (reference sequence). The V end lost 7 bases, the J end lost 5 bases, and 15 bases lay between the germline ends. The CDR3 runs to 14 residues. The CDR3 here is CASKTARVDQPQHF. The DNA of the CDR3 is TGTGCCAGTAAAACTGCCCGGGTGGATCAGCCCCAGCATTTT.

In this sample, this clonotype turned up many times. In a library made to pick up alpha chains, this beta chain is a stray read with a size that means little. This chain links TRBV6-2 or TRBV6-3 with TRBJ2-7; D unresolved. This CDR3 comprises 13 residues. Trimming took off 8 bases at V and 7 bases at J, with 18 bases between the two ends. Germline-derived CDR1 and CDR2 are MNHEY and SVGEGT. The CDR3 loop is CASQPGRLGEQYF. In DNA, the CDR3 is TGTGCCAGCCAGCCTGGACGACTCGGGGAGCAGTACTTC.

Ten or more counts support this clonotype. This beta chain is off target for a library built for alpha chains, so its abundance means little. The chain uses TRBV7-6 and TRBJ2-6; D not resolved. CDR1 is SGHVS, CDR2 FNYEAQ, per germline. The CDR3 length is 15 residues. With 1 base removed from V and 3 bases from J, the gap between germline ends came to 7 bases. The CDR3 DNA reads TGTGCCAGCAGCTTAGACGGGTATGGGGCCAACGTCCTGACTTTC. It is translated as CASSLDGYGANVLTF.

This clonotype was seen ten or more times. Within a library made for alpha chains, this beta chain is off target, and its count is uninformative. In DNA form, the CDR3 reads TGTGCCAGCATCTTGGGTGGTGGGGACTCATACGAGCAGTACGTC. Residues: CASILGGGDSYEQYV. The rearrangement links TRBV28 to TRBJ2-7; weak D call: TRBD2 (6 bases). Germline CDR1 reads MDHEN; CDR2 reads SYDVKM. This CDR3 comprises 15 residues. V was cut by 7 bases and J by 4 bases, with 20 bases left in between.

This clonotype has ten or more counts. This beta chain came through as a stray read in a library set up for alpha chains, and its size says little. V is TRBV7-2 and J is TRBJ1-1, with TRBD1 as a possible D gene (5 bases). V shed 1 base and J shed 0 bases, with 15 bases lying between them. In germline, CDR1 is SGHTA, CDR2 FQGNSA. CDR3 length: 17 residues. CDR3: CASSLGDGRGLNTEAFF. CDR3 in DNA: TGTGCCAGCAGCTTAGGGGACGGAAGAGGATTGAACACTGAAGCTTTCTTT.

Many counts were recorded for this clonotype. The library was built for alpha chains, so this beta chain is an off-target read and its size means little. This chain links TRBV24-1 with TRBJ2-1, with TRBD2 identical over 7 bases. The CDR3 has 14 amino acids. V was clipped by 5 bases and J by 8 bases; unmatched bases: 8. Germline V CDR1 and CDR2: KGHDR, SFDVKD. The CDR3 here is CATSALAALDEQFF. CDR3 nucleotide sequence: TGTGCCACCAGTGCTCTAGCGGCCTTGGATGAGCAGTTCTTC.

This clonotype came up many times. This beta chain came through as a stray read in a library set up for alpha chains, and its size says little. V and J are TRBV7-9 and TRBJ1-3; D gene unclear. This CDR3 spans 13 amino acids. Germline CDR1 reads SEHNR; CDR2 reads FQNEAQ (reference sequence). Deletions cut 2 bases from V and 4 bases from J, with 6 bases between. The chain's CDR3 is CASSLYQGNTIYF. The CDR3 DNA reads TGTGCCAGCAGCTTATATCAGGGAAACACCATATATTTT.

This clonotype was detected many times. This beta chain appears as a stray read in a library generated for alpha chains; its size is not informative. The chain links TRBV7-9 to TRBJ2-5, with 10 nucleotides matching TRBD2. The CDR3 contains 18 residues. Germline V lookup: CDR1 SEHNR, CDR2 FQNEAQ (reference sequence). Losses at the gene ends were 0 bases for V and 3 bases for J; bases not matched to a gene: 10. This CDR3 is CASSLAASGRSSKETQYF. The CDR3 DNA is TGTGCCAGCAGCTTAGCCGCTAGCGGGAGAAGCTCCAAAGAGACCCAGTACTTC.

This clonotype was detected ten times or more. This beta chain is a stray sequence in a library constructed for alpha chains; its clone size is not meaningful. V usage is TRBV6-1 and J usage is TRBJ2-7; 11 bases agree with TRBD2. CDR1 and CDR2 from the germline V gene are MNHNS and SASEGT. Trimming at V came to 6 bases and at J to 1 base, leaving 5 bases not matched to a gene. The CDR3 consists of 15 residues. The CDR3 coding sequence is TGTGCCAGCAGCCCCGGGACTAGCGGTTCCTACGAGCAGTACGTC. Translated, it gives CASSPGTSGSYEQYV.

This clonotype was seen repeatedly, ten times or more. Because the library targeted alpha chains, this beta chain is an off-target read whose size means little. J is TRBJ2-2 and V is TRBV7-8; TRBD2 matches at 16 bases. V shed 11 bases and J 4 bases; nucleotides not matched to a gene: 7. The germline V gene has CDR1 SGHVS and CDR2 FQNEAQ. The CDR3 spans 16 residues. The chain's CDR3 is CASGLAGGPFTGELFF. DNA of the CDR3: TGTGCCTCGGGACTAGCGGGAGGGCCGTTCACCGGGGAGCTGTTTTTT.

This clonotype was observed many times. The library was designed around alpha chains, so this beta chain is a stray read whose abundance carries little weight. The chain is built from TRBV7-8 and TRBJ2-3; D is unresolved. Looked up from germline, CDR1 is SGHVS and CDR2 is FQNEAQ. V lost 2 bases and J 0 bases, leaving 9 bases between the germline ends. The CDR3 has 15 amino acids. This CDR3 is CASSLIYGSTDTQYF. The CDR3 region has the DNA TGTGCCAGCAGCTTAATATACGGGAGCACAGATACGCAGTATTTT. The complete variable domain, with remaining parts taken from reference TRBV7-8 and TRBJ2-3, reads GAGVSQSPRYKVAKRGQDVALRCDPISGHVSLFWYQQALGQGPEFLTYFQNEAQLDKSGLPSDRFFAERPEGSVSTLKIQRTQQEDSAVYLCASSLIYGSTDTQYFGPGTRLTVL.

This clonotype was picked up many times. The library was prepared for alpha chains; this beta chain is a stray read, so its frequency means little. The chain joins TRBV10-1 to TRBJ2-7, with a weak D call TRBD1 (6 bases). The length of the CDR3 is 16 residues. V lost 0 bases and J lost 2, with 14 bases in between. Germline CDR1 WNHNN, CDR2 SYGVQD (reference sequence). CDR3 loop: CASSESGGIETYEQYF. CDR3 DNA: TGCGCCAGCAGTGAGTCAGGGGGTATAGAGACCTACGAGCAGTACTTC.

This clonotype has ten or more counts. Little can be read into the size of this beta chain, an off-target read in a library designed for alpha chains. V usage is TRBV12-3 or TRBV12-4 and J usage is TRBJ2-5; D is perhaps TRBD2 (7 bases). Trimming took off 6 bases at V and 4 bases at J, with 18 bases between the two ends. The CDR3 sequence is 15 residues long. In DNA, the CDR3 is TGTGCCAGCAGCCTGGGGGGAGGGGGTGGAGAGACCCAGTACTTC. Encoded protein: CASSLGGGGGETQYF.

Many counts were recorded for this clonotype. This beta chain came through as a stray read in a library set up for alpha chains, and its size says little. The rearrangement links TRBV7-9 to TRBJ2-7; tentatively, D is TRBD2 (6 bases). V lost 0 bases and J 3 bases, leaving 18 bases between the germline ends. The CDR3 totals 17 residues. The germline V gene has CDR1 SEHNR and CDR2 FQNEAQ (reference sequence). The chain's CDR3 is CASSLAPTSSRGYEQYF. The CDR3 DNA sequence: TGTGCCAGCAGCTTAGCCCCGACTAGTTCAAGGGGCTACGAGCAGTACTTC.

There are many counts of this clonotype. As an off-target read in a library built for alpha chains, this beta chain has a frequency of little significance. The chain uses TRBV9 and TRBJ2-3; unclear D gene. CDR1 SGDLS and CDR2 YYNGEE come from the germline V gene. The CDR3 is 14 amino acids. Trimming left V 0 bases short and J 4 bases short, with 9 bases between. The CDR3, as DNA: TGTGCCAGCAGCGTAGTGCCTAGTGCAGATACGCAGTATTTT. Translation gives CASSVVPSADTQYF.